These 14 T cell receptor beta chains were sequenced from one sample in a study of blood T cells in healthy people across ages. With a J-beta primer mix and a sample-barcoded 5' primer, a second PCR ran roughly 6 to 11 cycles. MiXCR, applied by TCRdb to the 5' RACE reads, yields one record per CDR3 protein. This sample carries roughly 550,000 distinct CDR3 sequences, around 24% of them seen once, and the ten largest clones take 8.7%. The same data also went into a second study, on T cells of mothers and their children.

The source material was blood. Source of these receptors: a boy between 10 and 17 years old in good health.

This clonotype was found a few times. The chain has TRBV7-2 and TRBJ2-2; 9 bases fit TRBD2. The CDR3 has 18 amino acids. Losses at the gene ends were 0 bases for V and 2 bases for J; bases not matched to a gene: 7. Germline values: CDR1 SGHTA, CDR2 FQGNSA. The CDR3 loop is CASSLAFLAGTNTGELFF. In DNA form, the CDR3 reads TGTGCCAGCAGCTTAGCGTTTCTAGCGGGGACAAACACCGGGGAGCTGTTTTTT.

Points on this clonotype: The junction does not match germline at one end; this may be a read error. The chain recombines TRBV5-1 with TRBJ2-7; TRBD1 agrees at 8 bases. The CDR3 is 15 residues long. CDR1 and CDR2 (germline): SGHRS, YFSETQ. The CDR3 is CASSLLGQGAYEQCF. The CDR3 DNA sequence: TGCGCCAGCAGCTTATTGGGGCAGGGGGCCTACGAGCAGTGCTTC.

The V call is TRBV20-1, the J call TRBJ1-3; 7 bases align to TRBD1. Trimming removed 6 bases from V and 3 bases from J; junction bases left unmatched: 8. Germline assignment: CDR1 DFQATT and CDR2 SNEGSKA (reference sequence). CDR3 length equals 14 residues. The DNA of the CDR3 is TGCAGTGCCCGGAGTGACAGGGTTGGAAACACCATATATTTT. Translating it yields CSARSDRVGNTIYF.

The chain carries TRBV20-1 and TRBJ2-3, with D perhaps matching TRBD2 (6 bases). The length of the CDR3 is 13 residues. Germline CDR1 reads DFQATT; CDR2 reads SNEGSKA (reference sequence). CDR3 bases: TGCAGCTGTCCCCCGGGGGGCACAGATACGCAGTATTTT. It yields the protein CSCPPGGTDTQYF.

This clonotype came up a few times. The rearrangement uses TRBV4-3 and TRBJ1-1; D is uncertain. CDR1 and CDR2 from the germline V gene are LGHNA and YSLEER. V was pared by 3 bases and J by 0 bases, with 11 bases between. This CDR3 comprises 15 residues. The CDR3 region has the DNA TGCGCCAGCAGCCAGGATAATGCTATGAACACTGAAGCTTTCTTT. Its protein product is CASSQDNAMNTEAFF.

This clonotype was counted a few times. V and J are TRBV2 and TRBJ2-5; D gene uncertain. Gene TRBJ2-7 matches the end of the DNA better, so the J call may be wrong. The CDR3 extends over 13 amino acids. The germline V gene has CDR1 SNHLY and CDR2 FYNNEI. The CDR3 sequence: CASTEGSSYEQYF. The CDR3 DNA follows: TGTGCCAGCACCGAAGGCAGCTCCTACGAGCAGTACTTC.

The V call is TRBV7-9, the J call TRBJ2-1; 11 positions match TRBD2. Germline assignment: CDR1 SEHNR and CDR2 FQNEAQ (reference sequence). The CDR3 has 15 amino acids. J gave up 8 bases and V 4 bases, and 7 bases lay outside the gene matches. The CDR3 region has the DNA TGTGCCAGCAGCTCAGGACTAGCGGGCTATGATGAGCAGTTCTTC. This translates into CASSSGLAGYDEQFF.

The chain carries TRBV28 and TRBJ1-5; the D is unclear. Trimming pared 3 bases from V and 0 bases from J, leaving 12 bases between. Looked up from germline, CDR1 is MDHEN and CDR2 is SYDVKM. The CDR3 covers 16 residues. CDR3 nucleotides: TGTGCCAGCAGTTTCCTGTCCAGAGTTAGCAATCAGCCCCAGCATTTT. This translates into CASSFLSRVSNQPQHF. Combining the CDR3 with reference TRBV28 and TRBJ1-5 gives the whole variable domain DVKVTQSSRYLVKRTGEKVFLECVQDMDHENMFWYRQDPGLGLRLIYFSYDVKMKEKGDIPEGYSVSREKKERFSLILESASTNQTSMYLCASSFLSRVSNQPQHFGDGTRLSIL.

The sample holds many counts of this clonotype. V gene TRBV3-1 combines with J gene TRBJ1-1; 8 nucleotides match TRBD1. The V gene end was trimmed by 5 bases and the J gene end by 4 bases; junction bases not matched to a gene: 3. CDR1 and CDR2 from the germline V gene are LGHDT and YNNKEL (reference sequence). The CDR3 loop spans 13 amino acids. CDR3: CASSTQGATEAFF. The CDR3 nucleotides read TGTGCCAGCAGCACCCAGGGGGCCACTGAAGCTTTCTTT.

J is TRBJ2-3 and V is TRBV7-9; D not resolved. CDR3 length: 12 amino acids. Per germline, CDR1 SEHNR and CDR2 FQNEAQ (reference sequence). Trimming pared 2 bases from V and 6 bases from J, leaving 6 bases between. Here the CDR3 reads CASSLLQDTQYF. For the CDR3, the DNA is TGTGCCAGCAGCTTACTCCAGGATACGCAGTATTTT.

The chain carries TRBV29-1 and TRBJ2-1; 13 positions agree with TRBD2. The CDR3 is 15 amino acids. With 6 bases clipped from V and 0 bases from J, the junction kept 2 bases outside the gene matches. Per the germline V gene, CDR1 is SQVTM and CDR2 is ANQGSEA. CDR3 DNA sequence: TGCAGCGTGTGGACTAGCGGGAGCTCCTACAATGAGCAGTTCTTC. It translates to CSVWTSGSSYNEQFF.

J is TRBJ2-1 and V is TRBV20-1; 10 nucleotides align to TRBD1. The assigned J gene may be wrong: the sequence end matches TRBJ2-5 better. This CDR3 has 16 amino acids. Looked up from germline, CDR1 is DFQATT and CDR2 is SNEGSKA (reference sequence). The CDR3 loop is CSANILGQGMGETQYF. The CDR3 coding sequence is TGCAGTGCAAATATACTGGGACAGGGGATGGGGGAGACCCAGTACTTC.

This clonotype was seen a few times. The chain joins TRBV5-1 to TRBJ1-4; D is undetermined. Germline V lookup: CDR1 SGHRS, CDR2 YFSETQ. Deletions cut 3 bases from V and 6 bases from J, with 6 bases between. The CDR3 is made up of 12 amino acids. The CDR3 DNA follows: TGCGCCAGCAGCTCGCAGGATGAAAAACTGTTTTTT. As protein: CASSSQDEKLFF.

This sequence joins TRBV7-9 and TRBJ2-1, with a tentative D call TRBD2 (5 bases). V shed 4 bases and J shed 4 bases, with 14 bases lying between them. Germline-derived CDR1 and CDR2 are SEHNR and FQNEAQ (reference sequence). This CDR3 contains 15 residues. The CDR3: CASSSPKRPYNEQFF. The CDR3 coding sequence is TGTGCCAGCAGCTCACCGAAGCGGCCTTACAATGAGCAGTTCTTC.